This T cell receptor beta chain was identified during a study of CD8 T cells in Susac syndrome. V lost 6 bases and J lost 5; bases outside the gene matches: 1. CDR1 is MNHEY, CDR2 SMNVEV, per germline (reference sequence). The CDR3 covers 13 residues. After extraction with the RNeasy kit, about 0.45 to 1 ug of the RNA was reverse transcribed using random hexamers. TCRdb reprocessed the immunoSEQ multiplex PCR reads with MiXCR, giving one entry per CDR3 protein. The table shows about 150,000 distinct CDR3 sequences, with roughly 95% occurring only once. The V call is TRBV27, the J call TRBJ2-2; 9 nucleotides match TRBD1. Sequenced: CD8+ T cells from PBMCs. The TCR was taken from a human donor with multiple sclerosis. The chain's CDR3 is CASRTGGTGELFF. The CDR3, as DNA: TGTGCCAGCAGGACAGGGGGGACCGGGGAGCTGTTTTTT.